This record concerns one T cell receptor beta chain sequence. Germline V gene lookup returns CDR1 SGHNT and CDR2 YYREEE (reference sequence). V lost 2 bases and J lost 2, with 7 bases in between. The CDR3 runs 13 residues. This record comes from a study of blood T cell repertoires in COVID-19. Study context: COVID-19 samples, acute and convalescent, were from the United States, Italy and Spain.

The data were produced by immunoSEQ multiplex PCR, yet TCRdb's version contains in-frame clones alone and is incomplete. The table records about 59,000 clones, more than 85% of them present only once. The chain recombines TRBV5-4 with TRBJ2-5, with a tentative D call TRBD2 (6 bases). The clonotype was recovered from a man at least 80 years old in a cohort sampled during active COVID-19. The sequenced sample consisted of peripheral blood. The CDR3 nucleotides are TGTGCCAGCAGCTTCGGGAGACAAGAGACCCAGTACTTC. Translation: CASSFGRQETQYF.